This is a list of T cell receptor beta chains from one sample in a study of vaccination effects on CD4 cells after COVID-19. Profiling relied on immunoSEQ multiplex PCR, and the TCRdb table lists in-frame clones only, not all of them. The sample holds about 38,000 clones; approximately 84% are singletons and the top ten take less than 2%. These receptors lack a known antigen. This specimen consisted of CD4+ T cells from PBMCs cultured with HCoV-NL63 spike peptides, obtained after COVID-19 vaccination. The receptors were sampled from a human donor who received a COVID-19 vaccine. Some clones in this sample may be carry-over from other donors' samples. Both conserved end residues are part of each CDR3. A D gene is named only where the DNA matches it firmly. Clone size, where shown, is once, few, many, or a class for clones that have expanded.

CDR3 protein	CDR3 DNA	D gene	V gene	J gene	clone size
CAISESTFKTSGVRDTQYF	TGTGCCATCAGTGAGTCGACTTTCAAGACTAGCGGGGTGAGGGATACGCAGTATTTT	TRBD2	TRBV10-3	TRBJ2-3	NA
CASSQAPGVGETQYF	TGTGCCAGCAGCCAGGCCCCAGGGGTTGGGGAGACCCAGTACTTC	NA	TRBV6-5	TRBJ2-5	NA
CASSIDGRNTEAFF	TGCGCCAGCAGCATAGACGGGAGAAACACTGAAGCTTTCTTT	NA	TRBV5-1	TRBJ1-1	NA
CASSIETGQGWPTQYF	TGTGCCAGTAGTATAGAAACGGGACAGGGCTGGCCGACCCAGTACTTC	TRBD1	TRBV19	TRBJ2-5	NA
CASSLEVLGQGARNYGYTF	TGTGCCAGCAGCTTAGAGGTTCTTGGACAGGGGGCCAGGAACTATGGCTACACCTTC	TRBD1	TRBV7-2	TRBJ1-2	NA
CASSPADSRNTEAFF	TGCGCCAGCAGCCCAGCCGACTCTCGGAACACTGAAGCTTTCTTT	NA	TRBV4-3	TRBJ1-1	NA
CASSLVTGNGYTF	TGTGCCAGCAGCTTAGTAACAGGGAACGGCTACACCTTC	NA	TRBV7-2	TRBJ1-2	NA
CASSYSIRRGHTEAFF	TGTGCCAGCAGTTACTCGATTCGCAGGGGACACACTGAAGCTTTCTTT	NA	TRBV6-6	TRBJ1-1	NA
CASRSGASGNTIYF	TGTGCCAGTAGGTCAGGGGCCTCTGGAAACACCATATATTTT	NA	TRBV19	TRBJ1-3	NA
CASSLEGGVGQETQYF	TGTGCCAGCAGCTTAGAGGGCGGGGTCGGTCAAGAGACCCAGTACTTC	NA	TRBV7-7	TRBJ2-5	NA
CSVDEGASTDTQYF	TGCAGCGTTGACGAGGGGGCGAGCACAGATACGCAGTATTTT	TRBD1	TRBV29-1	TRBJ2-3	few
CASSQGGTGNTEAFF	TGCGCCAGCAGCCAGGGGGGGACCGGTAACACTGAAGCTTTCTTT	TRBD1	TRBV5-1	TRBJ1-1	NA
CASSDQRGLRTDTQYF	TGTGCCAGCAGTGACCAGCGGGGGCTACGCACAGATACGCAGTATTTT	TRBD2	TRBV25-1	TRBJ2-3	NA
CASSWTGTLSYNEQFF	TGCGCCAGCAGCTGGACAGGGACCCTTTCTTACAATGAGCAGTTCTTC	TRBD1	TRBV5-1	TRBJ2-1	few
CASSLGSGAGTQYF	TGTGCCAGCAGCTTAGGGAGCGGGGCTGGTACGCAGTATTTT	TRBD2	TRBV7-2	TRBJ2-3	once
CACASGTFYNEQFF	TGCGCCTGCGCCAGCGGGACATTTTACAATGAGCAGTTCTTC	NA	TRBV5-1	TRBJ2-1	NA
CASSQDLGREDGYTF	TGCGCCAGCAGCCAAGATCTGGGAAGGGAGGATGGCTACACCTTC	NA	TRBV4-3	TRBJ1-2	NA
CASSIDTQETQYF	TGTGCCAGTAGTATTGACACCCAAGAGACCCAGTACTTC	NA	TRBV19	TRBJ2-5	NA
CATSDKGVKNIQYF	TGTGCCACCAGTGACAAGGGGGTCAAAAACATTCAGTACTTC	NA	TRBV24-1	TRBJ2-4	NA
CASSLAARTDTQYF	TGTGCCAGCAGCTTAGCGGCTCGCACAGATACGCAGTATTTT	NA	TRBV11-1	TRBJ2-3	once
CSVEGQGVVYTF	TGCAGCGTTGAGGGGCAGGGAGTGGTCTACACCTTC	NA	TRBV29-1	TRBJ1-2	NA
CARSGGDKDIQYF	TGTGCCAGAAGCGGGGGGGACAAAGACATTCAGTACTTC	NA	TRBV7-5	TRBJ2-4	NA
CASSFYPRTATYGYTF	TGTGCCAGCAGCTTCTACCCCAGGACAGCTACCTATGGCTACACCTTC	NA	TRBV5-4	TRBJ1-2	NA
CASSPWGVDNSPLHF	TGTGCCAGCTCACCATGGGGGGTGGATAATTCACCCCTCCACTTT	NA	TRBV18	TRBJ1-6	NA
CAWSVYERAFGGNTIYF	TGTGCCTGGAGTGTGTACGAGAGGGCATTCGGAGGAAACACCATATATTTT	NA	TRBV30	TRBJ1-3	NA
CASSVQGYTEAFF	TGTGCCAGCAGCGTACAGGGGTACACTGAAGCTTTCTTT	TRBD1	TRBV7-3	TRBJ1-1	NA
CASSESLAGGTDTQYF	TGTGCCAGCAGTGAGTCTCTAGCGGGGGGCACAGATACGCAGTATTTT	TRBD2	TRBV25-1	TRBJ2-3	NA
CASSARSNEKLFF	TGCGCCAGCTCCGCCAGGTCTAATGAAAAACTGTTTTTT	NA	TRBV5-1	TRBJ1-4	NA
CASSQRGGRDTQYF	TGTGCCAGCAGCCAAAGGGGGGGTCGAGATACGCAGTATTTT	NA	TRBV3-1/TRBV3-2	TRBJ2-3	NA
CAWSGTGFLSGYTF	TGTGCCTGGAGTGGGACAGGGTTTCTGAGTGGCTACACCTTC	TRBD1	TRBV30	TRBJ1-2	few
CASSQGDSDTGELFF	TGTGCCAGCAGCCAGGGGGACTCAGACACCGGGGAGCTGTTTTTT	NA	TRBV4-2	TRBJ2-2	NA
CASSPRTSGGQETQYF	TGTGCCAGCTCACCGAGGACTAGCGGGGGCCAAGAGACCCAGTACTTC	TRBD2	TRBV18	TRBJ2-5	NA
CASSSRGYYGYTF	TGCGCCAGCAGCTCACGAGGGTACTATGGCTACACCTTC	NA	TRBV5-1	TRBJ1-2	NA
CASSPWTGKADTQYF	TGTGCCAGCAGCCCTTGGACAGGGAAGGCAGATACGCAGTATTTT	TRBD1	TRBV3-1/TRBV3-2	TRBJ2-3	NA
CASSPTGTRPSPLHF	TGTGCCAGCAGCCCAACCGGGACACGGCCCTCACCCCTCCACTTT	NA	TRBV11-1	TRBJ1-6	NA
CASGLQGNTEAFF	TGTGCTAGTGGTTTGCAGGGGAACACTGAAGCTTTCTTT	NA	TRBV12-5	TRBJ1-1	NA
CASSGQGVNTEAFF	TGTGCCAGCAGTGGACAAGGGGTGAACACTGAAGCTTTCTTT	NA	TRBV6-6	TRBJ1-1	NA
CSVVGGGGWETQYF	TGCAGCGTTGTAGGAGGGGGGGGTTGGGAGACCCAGTACTTC	NA	TRBV29-1	TRBJ2-5	NA
CASSFDSMTPQHF	TGCGCCAGCAGCTTCGACAGTATGACGCCCCAGCATTTT	NA	TRBV5-1	TRBJ1-5	NA
CASSPSQGANEKLFF	TGTGCCAGCAGCCCCTCACAGGGGGCTAATGAAAAACTGTTTTTT	TRBD1	TRBV4-2	TRBJ1-4	NA
CASGLMGLAGGNYNEQFF	TGTGCTAGTGGTTTGATGGGACTAGCGGGGGGGAACTACAATGAGCAGTTCTTC	TRBD2	TRBV12-5	TRBJ2-1	NA
CASSLAGGGVGTEAFF	TGCGCCAGCAGCTTGGCTGGGGGGGGCGTTGGCACTGAAGCTTTCTTT	NA	TRBV5-1	TRBJ1-1	NA
CAIRRTVGDTEAFF	TGTGCCATCAGACGGACAGTCGGGGACACTGAAGCTTTCTTT	NA	TRBV10-3	TRBJ1-1	once
CASKPQTNTGELFF	TGTGCCAGCAAACCACAAACGAACACCGGGGAGCTGTTTTTT	NA	TRBV2	TRBJ2-2	NA
CASSQDRARETQYF	TGCGCCAGCAGCCAGGACAGGGCTCGAGAGACCCAGTACTTC	TRBD1	TRBV5-1	TRBJ2-5	NA
CASSPAGRASTDTQYF	TGTGCCAGCAGCCCCGCTGGTAGGGCTAGCACAGATACGCAGTATTTT	NA	TRBV27	TRBJ2-3	NA
CASSTTDRGKGATQETQYF	TGTGCCAGTAGTACGACGGACAGGGGGAAGGGGGCGACCCAAGAGACCCAGTACTTC	TRBD1	TRBV19	TRBJ2-5	NA
CASSRGGAGLNYGYTF	TGCGCCAGCAGCCGAGGGGGCGCTGGGCTGAACTATGGCTACACCTTC	TRBD1	TRBV5-1	TRBJ1-2	NA
CASSQRQGDNYGYTF	TGCGCCAGCAGCCAGCGACAGGGGGATAACTATGGCTACACCTTC	TRBD1	TRBV4-1	TRBJ1-2	once
CASSQQGSNTGELFF	TGTGCCAGCAGCCAGCAGGGCTCCAACACCGGGGAGCTGTTTTTT	NA	TRBV3-1/TRBV3-2	TRBJ2-2	medium-sized
CAISSGTSGGGNEQFF	TGTGCCATCAGTTCCGGGACTAGCGGGGGCGGGAATGAGCAGTTCTTC	TRBD2	TRBV10-3	TRBJ2-1	once
CASRLTGNTGELFF	TGTGCCAGCAGGCTAACAGGGAACACCGGGGAGCTGTTTTTT	NA	TRBV4-2	TRBJ2-2	NA
CASSPLGVNTEAFF	TGTGCCAGCAGTCCCTTGGGGGTGAACACTGAAGCTTTCTTT	NA	TRBV28	TRBJ1-1	NA